A selection of T cell receptor beta chains follows, all from one sample in a study of identical twins. TCRdb re-called the 5' RACE reads with MiXCR, one entry per CDR3 protein. This sample has 470,000 or so distinct CDR3 sequences, with roughly 24% found just once. The data also belong to a second study, concerning T cells expressing NK-cell markers.

Sequenced: CD4+ T cells sorted from blood. These receptors came from a woman younger than 35 in good health. Each CDR3 is given with its conserved first and last residue. A D gene is named only where the DNA matches it firmly. The size entry is marked missing in some rows and otherwise reads once, few, many or a size class.

J: TRBJ2-7
size: many
D: NA
V: TRBV21-1
DNA: TGTGCCAGCAGCAAAGACGTAGCGGGGGACCCAAACGAGCAGTACTTC
CDR3: CASSKDVAGDPNEQYF

J: TRBJ1-2
size: NA
D: NA
V: TRBV14
DNA: TGTGCCAGCAGCCAAACGGACGGAAAACCCTCTAACTATGGCTACACCTTC
CDR3: CASSQTDGKPSNYGYTF

J: TRBJ2-7
size: NA
D: NA
V: TRBV12-3/TRBV12-4
DNA: TGTGCCAGCAGTTTAGCGCAAGCCTACGAGCAGTACTTC
CDR3: CASSLAQAYEQYF

J: TRBJ2-2
size: NA
D: NA
V: TRBV12-3/TRBV12-4
DNA: TGTGCCAGCAGTCCCCCGATCCCCATTAACACCGGGGAGCTGTTTTTT
CDR3: CASSPPIPINTGELFF

J: TRBJ2-3
size: few
D: NA
V: TRBV20-1
DNA: TGCAGTTCCTACATTCGGGGGTCGGATACGCAGTATTTT
CDR3: CSSYIRGSDTQYF

J: TRBJ2-1
size: few
D: NA
V: TRBV15
DNA: TGTGCCACCAGCGCCTCACGAAGTGGTCGGTCCTACAATGAGCAGTTCTTC
CDR3: CATSASRSGRSYNEQFF

J: TRBJ1-1
size: NA
D: NA
V: TRBV9
DNA: TGTGCCAGCAGCGTAGTAAAGAACACTGAAGCTTTCTTT
CDR3: CASSVVKNTEAFF

J: TRBJ2-2
size: few
D: NA
V: TRBV5-1
DNA: TGCGCCAGCAGCCCTCGACAGCTACTGAACACCGGGGAGCTGTTTTTT
CDR3: CASSPRQLLNTGELFF

J: TRBJ2-1
size: NA
D: NA
V: TRBV20-1
DNA: TGCAGTGCTCGAAGTGTAAATGAGCAGTTCTTC
CDR3: CSARSVNEQFF

J: TRBJ2-5
size: few
D: TRBD2
V: TRBV10-3
DNA: TGTGCCATCCAAAAACTAGCGGGGGGAAAGGAGACCCAGTACTTC
CDR3: CAIQKLAGGKETQYF

J: TRBJ2-7
size: NA
D: NA
V: TRBV4-3
DNA: TGCGCCAGCAGCCGTCGCAACGGAGGCGAATACGAGCAGTACTTC
CDR3: CASSRRNGGEYEQYF

J: TRBJ1-1
size: many
D: NA
V: TRBV12-3/TRBV12-4
DNA: TGTGCCAGTCGGAGGGGGGACACTGAAGCTTTCTTT
CDR3: CASRRGDTEAFF

J: TRBJ1-1
size: NA
D: NA
V: TRBV12-3/TRBV12-4
DNA: TGTGCCAGCAGTTTAGCCAATTGGACAGAGAACACTGAAGCTTTCTTT
CDR3: CASSLANWTENTEAFF

J: TRBJ2-1
size: NA
D: TRBD2
V: TRBV20-1
DNA: TGCAGTGCTTTAAGCGGGACCTACAATGAGCAGTTCTTC
CDR3: CSALSGTYNEQFF

J: TRBJ2-5
size: many
D: TRBD2
V: TRBV5-1
DNA: TGCGCCAGCAGCTTTTACTGGGACCTCGGGAGGGAGACCCAGTACTTC
CDR3: CASSFYWDLGRETQYF

J: TRBJ2-1
size: few
D: NA
V: TRBV9
DNA: TGTGCCAGCAGCGTAGGGGGTACCTACAATGAGCAGTTCTTC
CDR3: CASSVGGTYNEQFF

J: TRBJ2-1
size: few
D: NA
V: TRBV18
DNA: TGTGCCAGCTCACCACTCCTAGCGAATAACAATGAGCAGTTCTTC
CDR3: CASSPLLANNNEQFF

J: TRBJ2-2
size: few
D: NA
V: TRBV4-3
DNA: TGCGCCAGCAGCGAGCAGGCCTGGACCCAGATGGCCGGGGAGCTGTTTTTT
CDR3: CASSEQAWTQMAGELFF

J: TRBJ2-7
size: few
D: NA
V: TRBV20-1
DNA: TGCAGTGCTAACCCGGGGACGGAAGCCTACGAGCAGTACTTC
CDR3: CSANPGTEAYEQYF

J: TRBJ2-1
size: NA
D: TRBD2
V: TRBV7-9
DNA: TGTGCCAGCAGCCCCCGAAGGACTAGCGGGAGTAGAGAGCAGTTCTTC
CDR3: CASSPRRTSGSREQFF

J: TRBJ2-3
size: NA
D: TRBD2
V: TRBV3-1
DNA: TGTGCCAGCAGCCAAGTCCGCGGGGGGGCTAGCACAGATACGCAGTATTTT
CDR3: CASSQVRGGASTDTQYF

J: TRBJ2-1
size: NA
D: NA
V: TRBV11-2
DNA: TGTGCCAGCAGCTTAGATGCCGGGACTTCAGGGCAGTTCTTC
CDR3: CASSLDAGTSGQFF

J: TRBJ2-7
size: few
D: TRBD2
V: TRBV7-2
DNA: TGTGCCAGCAGCTTAGCGAGCGGGGGAAGCTCCTACGAGCAGTACTTC
CDR3: CASSLASGGSSYEQYF

J: TRBJ1-6
size: NA
D: NA
V: TRBV4-1
DNA: TGCGCCAGCAGCCAAAGGCCTCTCCAAGGGGACCCCCTCCACTTT
CDR3: CASSQRPLQGDPLHF

J: TRBJ2-7
size: NA
D: TRBD1
V: TRBV20-1
DNA: TGCAGTGCTAGAGATCCCGGGACAGCGTCTTACGAGCAGTACTTC
CDR3: CSARDPGTASYEQYF